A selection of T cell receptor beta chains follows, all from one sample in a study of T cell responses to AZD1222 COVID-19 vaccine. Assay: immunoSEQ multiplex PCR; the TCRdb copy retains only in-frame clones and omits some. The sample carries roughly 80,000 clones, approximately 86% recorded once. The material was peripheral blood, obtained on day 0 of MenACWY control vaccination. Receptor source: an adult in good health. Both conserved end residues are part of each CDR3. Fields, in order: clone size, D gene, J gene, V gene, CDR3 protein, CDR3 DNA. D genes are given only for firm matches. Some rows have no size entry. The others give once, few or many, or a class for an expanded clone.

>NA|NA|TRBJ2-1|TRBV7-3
CASSLVLSSYNEQFF
TGTGCCAGCAGCTTAGTGTTAAGCTCCTACAATGAGCAGTTCTTC
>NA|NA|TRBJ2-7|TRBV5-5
CASSLGRGLYEQYF
TGTGCCAGCAGCTTGGGCAGGGGCCTCTACGAGCAGTACTTC
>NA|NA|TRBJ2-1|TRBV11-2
CASSSISGVSYEQFF
TGTGCCAGCAGCTCGATTAGCGGTGTTTCATATGAGCAGTTCTTC
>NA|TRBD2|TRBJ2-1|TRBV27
CASRQLGREQKLF
TGTGCCAGCAGGCAGTTAGGGAGGGAGCAAAAGCTCTTC
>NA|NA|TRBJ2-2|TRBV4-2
CASSQFSGANTGELFF
TGTGCCAGCAGCCAATTTTCAGGGGCGAACACCGGGGAGCTGTTTTTT
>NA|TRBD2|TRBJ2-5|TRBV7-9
CASSLVSGGTETQYF
TGTGCCAGCAGCTTAGTTTCGGGGGGGACGGAGACCCAGTACTTC
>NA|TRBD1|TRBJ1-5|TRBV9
CASSVGTGSQPQHF
TGTGCCAGCAGCGTGGGGACAGGGTCTCAGCCCCAGCATTTT
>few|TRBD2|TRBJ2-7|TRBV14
CASSQRLAEYEQYF
TGTGCCAGCAGCCAAAGGCTAGCGGAGTACGAGCAGTACTTC
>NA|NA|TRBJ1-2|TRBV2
CASRRAPGDNYGYTF
TGTGCCAGCAGGAGGGCACCGGGAGACAACTATGGCTACACCTTC
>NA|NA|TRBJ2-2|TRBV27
CASSARDNANTGELFF
TGTGCCAGCAGTGCCCGGGACAACGCGAACACCGGGGAGCTGTTTTTT
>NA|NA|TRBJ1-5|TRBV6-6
CASSHQPQHF
TGTGCCAGTTCCCATCAGCCCCAGCATTTT
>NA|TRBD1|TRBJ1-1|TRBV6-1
CASSEATGGSWAFF
TGTGCCAGCAGTGAAGCTACAGGGGGGTCTTGGGCTTTCTTT
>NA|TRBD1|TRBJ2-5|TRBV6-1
CASSDPMTGVFRETQYF
TGTGCCAGCAGTGACCCGATGACAGGGGTTTTTCGAGAGACCCAGTACTTC
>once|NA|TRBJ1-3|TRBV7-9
CASSFSGASGNTIYF
TGTGCCAGCAGCTTTTCTGGGGCGTCTGGAAACACCATATATTTT
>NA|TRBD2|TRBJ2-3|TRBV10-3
CAISAASGGSTDTQYF
TGTGCCATCAGTGCGGCTAGCGGGGGGAGCACAGATACGCAGTATTTT
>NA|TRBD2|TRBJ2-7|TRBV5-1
CASTTAGGTYEQYF
TGCGCCAGCACCACAGCGGGGGGCACCTACGAGCAGTACTTC
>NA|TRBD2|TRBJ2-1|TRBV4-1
CASSQDIKRGYNEQFF
TGCGCCAGCAGCCAAGATATCAAGCGGGGATACAATGAGCAGTTCTTC
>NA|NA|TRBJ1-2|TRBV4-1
CASSQSSGQNYGYTF
TGCGCCAGCAGCCAGAGTTCGGGACAAAACTATGGCTACACCTTC
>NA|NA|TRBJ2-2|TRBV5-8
CASSRHTGLVTGELFF
TGTGCCAGCAGCCGACATACAGGGTTGGTCACCGGGGAGCTGTTTTTT
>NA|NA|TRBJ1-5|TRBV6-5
CASSLDSNQPQHF
TGTGCCAGCAGTCTCGATAGCAATCAGCCCCAGCATTTT
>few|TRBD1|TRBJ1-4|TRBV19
CASSPSTGGNEKLFF
TGTGCCAGTAGTCCTTCGACAGGGGGAAATGAAAAACTGTTTTTT
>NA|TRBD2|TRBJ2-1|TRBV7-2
CASSRTLAGGYYNEQFF
TGTGCCAGCAGCCGCACTCTAGCGGGGGGGTACTACAATGAGCAGTTCTTC
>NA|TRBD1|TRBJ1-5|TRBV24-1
CATPLRDRGPRSNQPQHF
TGTGCCACCCCCCTTCGGGACAGGGGGCCTCGGAGCAATCAGCCCCAGCATTTT
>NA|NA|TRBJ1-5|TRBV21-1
CASSKDRGRRNQPQHF
TGTGCCAGCAGCAAAGACAGGGGGCGACGGAATCAGCCCCAGCATTTT
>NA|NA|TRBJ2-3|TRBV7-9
CASSLGVASTDTQYF
TGTGCCAGCAGCCTAGGGGTCGCTAGCACAGATACGCAGTATTTT
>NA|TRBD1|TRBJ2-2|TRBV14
CASSSRDRVNTGELFF
TGTGCCAGCAGCTCCCGGGACAGGGTTAACACCGGGGAGCTGTTTTTT
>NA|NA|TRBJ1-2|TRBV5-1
CASSYAGSGYTF
TGCGCCAGCAGCTATGCGGGGTCTGGCTACACCTTC
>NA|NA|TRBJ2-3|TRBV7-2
CASSLAGVGHTDTQYF
TGTGCCAGCAGCTTAGCAGGAGTGGGCCACACAGATACGCAGTATTTT
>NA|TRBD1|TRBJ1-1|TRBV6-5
CASGTGTFNGEAFF
TGTGCCAGTGGGACAGGTACTTTTAATGGTGAAGCTTTCTTT
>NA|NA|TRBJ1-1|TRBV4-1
CASSQASSDTYF
TGCGCCAGCAGCCAAGCTAGCTCCGACACCTACTTT
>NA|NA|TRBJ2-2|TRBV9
CASTPNTGELFF
TGTGCCAGCACCCCCAACACCGGGGAGCTGTTTTTT
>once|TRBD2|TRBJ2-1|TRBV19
CASSIASGGYNEQFF
TGTGCCAGTAGTATAGCTAGCGGGGGGTACAATGAGCAGTTCTTC
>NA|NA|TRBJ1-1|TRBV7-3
CASSLTGNTEAFF
TGTGCCAGCAGCTTAACGGGGAACACTGAAGCTTTCTTT
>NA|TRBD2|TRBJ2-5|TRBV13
CASSLRGGSETQYF
TGTGCCAGCAGCTTGCGGGGGGGCTCCGAGACCCAGTACTTC
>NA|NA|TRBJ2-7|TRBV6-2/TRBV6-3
CASSFLGESEQYF
TGTGCCAGCAGTTTCTTGGGGGAGTCCGAGCAGTACTTC
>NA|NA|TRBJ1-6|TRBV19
CASSTTGNSPLHF
TGTGCCAGTAGTACAACAGGAAATTCACCCCTCCACTTT
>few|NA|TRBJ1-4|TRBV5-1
CASSSSGAANEKLFF
TGCGCCAGCAGCTCATCGGGGGCGGCTAATGAAAAACTGTTTTTT
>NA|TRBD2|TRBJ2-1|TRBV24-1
CATSDFGGGSYNEQFF
TGTGCCACCAGTGATTTTGGCGGGGGCTCCTACAATGAGCAGTTCTTC
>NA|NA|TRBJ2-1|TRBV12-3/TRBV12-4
CASSRGGEQFF
TGTGCCAGCTCCAGGGGGGGTGAGCAGTTCTTC
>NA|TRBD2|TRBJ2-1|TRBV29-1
CSVRTSGAYNEQFF
TGCAGCGTACGGACTAGCGGGGCATACAATGAGCAGTTCTTC
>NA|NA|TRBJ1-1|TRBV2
CATAGPSGNTEAFF
TGTGCCACCGCCGGGCCCTCAGGGAACACTGAAGCTTTCTTT
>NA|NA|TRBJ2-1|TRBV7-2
CASSLRDGNNEQFF
TGTGCCAGCAGCCTACGGGACGGCAACAATGAGCAGTTCTTC
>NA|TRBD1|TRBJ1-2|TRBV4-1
CASSLVPTGTNYGYTF
TGCGCCAGCAGCCTAGTCCCGACAGGGACAAACTATGGCTACACCTTC
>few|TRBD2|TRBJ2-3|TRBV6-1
CASSEAQRLASDTQYF
TGTGCCAGCAGTGAAGCGCAGCGACTAGCCTCAGATACGCAGTATTTT
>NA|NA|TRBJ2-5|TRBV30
CAWGQETQYF
TGTGCCTGGGGGCAAGAGACCCAGTACTTC
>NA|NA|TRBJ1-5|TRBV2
CASRRRVGSNQPQHF
TGTGCCAGCAGACGAAGAGTAGGGAGCAATCAGCCCCAGCATTTT
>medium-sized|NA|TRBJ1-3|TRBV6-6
CASRRPGNTIYF
TGTGCCAGCAGGCGTCCTGGAAACACCATATATTTT
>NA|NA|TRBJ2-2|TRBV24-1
CATRPSTNTGELFF
TGTGCCACCAGGCCGAGTACGAACACCGGGGAGCTGTTTTTT
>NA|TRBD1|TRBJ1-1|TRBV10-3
CAISEPGQGMNTEAFF
TGTGCCATCAGTGAACCGGGACAGGGGATGAACACTGAAGCTTTCTTT
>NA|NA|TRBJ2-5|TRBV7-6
CASSLVTLDADAQYF
TGTGCCAGCAGCTTGGTAACCCTTGACGCGGATGCCCAGTACTTC
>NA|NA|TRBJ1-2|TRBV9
CASSTTGGAGGYTF
TGTGCCAGCAGCACCACCGGGGGGGCTGGGGGCTACACCTTC
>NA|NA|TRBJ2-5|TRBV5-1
CASNVGETQYF
TGCGCCAGCAATGTAGGAGAGACCCAGTACTTC
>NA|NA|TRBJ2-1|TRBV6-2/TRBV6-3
CASSYSWQTEQFF
TGTGCCAGCAGTTACTCCTGGCAAACTGAGCAGTTCTTC
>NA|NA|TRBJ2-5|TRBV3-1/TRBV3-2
CASRKGETQYF
TGTGCCAGCAGAAAGGGAGAGACCCAGTACTTC
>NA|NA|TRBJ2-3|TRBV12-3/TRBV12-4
CASSLGSTDTQYF
TGTGCCAGCAGTTTAGGGTCCACAGATACGCAGTATTTT
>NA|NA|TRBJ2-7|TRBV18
CASSPYGSRYEQYF
TGTGCCAGCTCACCATACGGGAGTCGCTACGAGCAGTACTTC
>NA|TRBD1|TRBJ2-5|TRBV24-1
CATSGAGQGLQETQYF
TGTGCCACCAGTGGGGCCGGACAGGGGCTTCAAGAGACCCAGTACTTC
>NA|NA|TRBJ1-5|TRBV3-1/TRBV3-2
CASSQDLSGTQPQHF
TGTGCCAGCAGCCAAGATCTTTCAGGGACTCAGCCCCAGCATTTT
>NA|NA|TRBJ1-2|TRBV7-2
CASSLAPSHRPANYGYTF
TGTGCCAGCAGCTTAGCGCCCTCCCACAGGCCAGCTAACTATGGCTACACCTTC